The 6 T cell receptor beta chains reported below all come from one sample, sequenced in a study of cytomegalovirus exposure and HLA in healthy donors. Researchers ran the PCR with 60 Vbeta and 13 Jbeta primers. Clones were read by immunoSEQ multiplex PCR, and TCRdb kept only the in-frame ones, dropping some. The sample includes some 220,000 clones, roughly 91% of them seen just once. The sequencing input was PBMCs. The receptors were sampled from a woman aged 18-35 years in good health and CMV-seronegative.

This clone showed up just once. J is TRBJ2-1 and V is TRBV5-6; TRBD2 is a possible D gene (5 bases). The V gene's germline CDR1 is SGHDT and CDR2 YYEEEE. V was shortened by 0 bases and J by 9 bases, with 10 bases between the two germline ends. The CDR3 has 13 amino acids. CDR3 coding DNA: TGTGCCAGCAGCTTGGGTAGCGACGGTGAGCAGTTCTTC. It specifies CASSLGSDGEQFF.

For this clone: Its ends do not fully match the called genes, so a read error is possible. The J gene is TRBJ2-7, the V gene TRBV7-2; 7 bases line up with TRBD2. The germline V gene encodes CDR1 SGHTA and CDR2 FQGNSA. The CDR3 extends over 14 amino acids. CDR3 sequence (DNA): TGTGCCAGCAGAACCGGAGGGGACTACCATAGCCCGGTCTTC. This sequence encodes CASRTGGDYHSPVF.

The chain has TRBV7-2 and TRBJ1-1; D perhaps matches TRBD1 (5 bases). The CDR3 extends over 13 amino acids. Germline V gives CDR1 SGHTA, CDR2 FQGNSA. V lost 6 bases and J 4 bases, leaving 12 bases between the germline ends. CDR3: CASSSGPTTEAFF. CDR3 DNA: TGTGCCAGCAGTTCAGGGCCTACCACTGAAGCTTTCTTT.

V is TRBV4-3 and J is TRBJ1-2, with 9 bases matching TRBD1. The CDR3 sequence is 15 residues long. Trimming at V came to 4 bases and at J to 2 bases, leaving 5 bases not matched to a gene. The germline V gene has CDR1 LGHNA and CDR2 YSLEER. The CDR3 DNA follows: TGCGCCAGCAGCCGGGGACAGGGACTAAACTATGGCTACACCTTC. Protein product: CASSRGQGLNYGYTF.

V gene TRBV16 combines with J gene TRBJ2-3; 12 nucleotides agree with TRBD1. This CDR3 has 17 amino acids. The germline V gene encodes CDR1 KGHSY and CDR2 FQNENV. Trimming at V came to 0 bases and at J to 5 bases, leaving 6 bases not matched to a gene. CDR3 sequence: CASSQSGTGGFGDTQYF. DNA of the CDR3: TGTGCCAGCAGCCAATCAGGGACAGGGGGCTTTGGAGATACGCAGTATTTT.

This clone was seen only a few times. This chain uses TRBV6-1 with TRBJ2-7, with D hard to call. V gave up 6 bases and J gave up 2 bases, with 5 bases separating them. The V gene's germline CDR1 is MNHNS and CDR2 SASEGT. The CDR3 spans 11 residues. Here the CDR3 DNA reads TGTGCCAGCAGGGGCGCCTACGAGCAGTACTTC. It translates to CASRGAYEQYF.